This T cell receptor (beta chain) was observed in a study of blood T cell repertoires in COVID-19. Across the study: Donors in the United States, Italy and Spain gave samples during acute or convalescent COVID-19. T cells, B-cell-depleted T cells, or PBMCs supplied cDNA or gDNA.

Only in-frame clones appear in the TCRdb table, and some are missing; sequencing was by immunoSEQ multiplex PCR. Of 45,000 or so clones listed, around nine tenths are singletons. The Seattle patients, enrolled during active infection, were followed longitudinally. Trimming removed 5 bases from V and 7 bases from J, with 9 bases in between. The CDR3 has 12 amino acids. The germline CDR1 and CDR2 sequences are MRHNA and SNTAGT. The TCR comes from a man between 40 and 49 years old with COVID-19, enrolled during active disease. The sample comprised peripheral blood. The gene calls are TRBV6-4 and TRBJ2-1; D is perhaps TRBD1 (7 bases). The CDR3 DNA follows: TGTGCCAGCAGTCAGGGGGGAAATGAGCAGTTCTTC. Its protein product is CASSQGGNEQFF.